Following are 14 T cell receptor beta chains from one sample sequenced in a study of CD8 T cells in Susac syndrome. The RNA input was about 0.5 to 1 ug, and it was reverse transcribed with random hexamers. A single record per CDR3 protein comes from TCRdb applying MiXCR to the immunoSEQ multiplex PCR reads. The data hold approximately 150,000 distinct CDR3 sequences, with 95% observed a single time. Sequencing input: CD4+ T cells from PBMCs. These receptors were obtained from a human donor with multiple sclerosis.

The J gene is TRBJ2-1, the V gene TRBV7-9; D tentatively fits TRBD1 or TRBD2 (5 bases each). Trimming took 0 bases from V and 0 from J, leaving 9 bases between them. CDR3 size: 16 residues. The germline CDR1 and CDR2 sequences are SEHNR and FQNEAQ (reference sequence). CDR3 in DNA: TGTGCCAGCAGCTTAGCGGTCGGGGCCTCCTACAATGAGCAGTTCTTC. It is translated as CASSLAVGASYNEQFF.

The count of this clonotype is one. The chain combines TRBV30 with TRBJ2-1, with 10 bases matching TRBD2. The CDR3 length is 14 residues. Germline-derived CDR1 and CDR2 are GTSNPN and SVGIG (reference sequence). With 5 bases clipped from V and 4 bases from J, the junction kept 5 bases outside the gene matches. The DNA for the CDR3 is TGTGCCTGGCGCACTAGCGGGGTATACAATGAGCAGTTCTTC. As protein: CAWRTSGVYNEQFF.

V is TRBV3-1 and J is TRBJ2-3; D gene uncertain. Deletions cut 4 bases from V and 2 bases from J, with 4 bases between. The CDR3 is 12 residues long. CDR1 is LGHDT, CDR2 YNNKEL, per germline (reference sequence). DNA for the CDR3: TGTGCCAGCAGCCTCACCACAGATACGCAGTATTTT. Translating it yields CASSLTTDTQYF.

This CDR3 is CASSAQAGVNEQFF. The CDR3 DNA reads TGTGCCAGCTCGGCACAGGCGGGGGTTAATGAGCAGTTCTTC. This chain links TRBV12-3 or TRBV12-4 with TRBJ2-1, with 7 bases matching TRBD2. J gave up 7 bases and V 8 bases, and 11 bases lay outside the gene matches. There are 14 residues in the CDR3.

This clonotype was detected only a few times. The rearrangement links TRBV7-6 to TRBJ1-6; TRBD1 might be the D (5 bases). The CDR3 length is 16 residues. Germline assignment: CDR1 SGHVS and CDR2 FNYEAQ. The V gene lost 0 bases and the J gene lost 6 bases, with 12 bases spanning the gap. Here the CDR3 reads CASSLALPGTNSPLHF. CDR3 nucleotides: TGTGCCAGCAGCTTAGCGCTACCGGGGACTAATTCACCCCTCCACTTT.

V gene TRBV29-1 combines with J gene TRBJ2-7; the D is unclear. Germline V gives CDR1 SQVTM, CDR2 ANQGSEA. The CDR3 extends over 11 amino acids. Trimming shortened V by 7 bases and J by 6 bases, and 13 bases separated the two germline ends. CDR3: CSGAGAGEQYF. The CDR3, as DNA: TGCAGCGGAGCCGGAGCTGGCGAGCAGTACTTC.

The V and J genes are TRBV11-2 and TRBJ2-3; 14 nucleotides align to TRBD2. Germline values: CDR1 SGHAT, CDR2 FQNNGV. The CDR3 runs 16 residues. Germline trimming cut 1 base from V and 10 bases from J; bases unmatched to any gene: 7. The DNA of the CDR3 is TGTGCCAGCAGCTTAGTTGGGACTAGCGGGAGAGCGGCGCAGTATTTT. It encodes CASSLVGTSGRAAQYF.

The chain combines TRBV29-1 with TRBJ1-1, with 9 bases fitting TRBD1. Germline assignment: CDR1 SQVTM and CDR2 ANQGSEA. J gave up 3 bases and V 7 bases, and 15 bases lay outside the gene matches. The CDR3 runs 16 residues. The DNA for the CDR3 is TGCAGCGCTTGCTCAGGACAGGGGATTGGAGACACTGAAGCTTTCTTT. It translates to CSACSGQGIGDTEAFF.

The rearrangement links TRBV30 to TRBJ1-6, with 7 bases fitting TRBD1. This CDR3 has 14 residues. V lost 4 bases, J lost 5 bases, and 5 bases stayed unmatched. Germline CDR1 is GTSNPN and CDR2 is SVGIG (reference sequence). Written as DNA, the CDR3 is TGTGCCTGGATCCGAACAGGGGATAATTCACCCCTCCACTTT. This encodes CAWIRTGDNSPLHF.

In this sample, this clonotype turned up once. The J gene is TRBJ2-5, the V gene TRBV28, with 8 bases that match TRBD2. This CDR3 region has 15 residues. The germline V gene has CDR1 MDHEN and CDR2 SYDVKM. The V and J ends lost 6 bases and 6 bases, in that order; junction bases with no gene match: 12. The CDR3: CASSIGTERGQTQYF. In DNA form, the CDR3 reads TGTGCCAGCAGCATCGGGACGGAGCGGGGGCAGACCCAGTACTTC.

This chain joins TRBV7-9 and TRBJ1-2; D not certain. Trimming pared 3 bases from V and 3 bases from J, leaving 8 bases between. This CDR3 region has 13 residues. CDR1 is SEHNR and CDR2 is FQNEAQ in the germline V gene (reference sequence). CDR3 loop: CASSFSVDYGYTF. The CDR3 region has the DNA TGTGCCAGCAGCTTCTCTGTGGACTATGGCTACACCTTC.

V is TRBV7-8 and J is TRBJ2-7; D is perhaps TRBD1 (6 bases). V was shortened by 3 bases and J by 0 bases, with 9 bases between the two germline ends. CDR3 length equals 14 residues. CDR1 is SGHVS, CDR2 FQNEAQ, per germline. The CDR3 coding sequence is TGTGCCAGCAGCTTGGGGACATTCTCCTACGAGCAGTACTTC. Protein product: CASSLGTFSYEQYF.

Written as DNA, the CDR3 is TGTGCCAGCAGTCCGATAGCGGCTATAACCTACAATGAGCAGTTCTTC. Translated, it gives CASSPIAAITYNEQFF. The chain joins TRBV12-3 or TRBV12-4 to TRBJ2-1; a weak D match, TRBD2 (6 bases). Trimming removed 5 bases from V and 2 bases from J, with 16 bases in between. This CDR3 is 16 amino acids long.

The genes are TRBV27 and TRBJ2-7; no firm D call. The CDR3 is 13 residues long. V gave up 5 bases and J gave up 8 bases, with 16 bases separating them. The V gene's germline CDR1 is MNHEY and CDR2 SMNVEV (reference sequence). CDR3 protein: CASSPGTSRKQYF. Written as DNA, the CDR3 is TGTGCCAGCAGTCCCGGAACAAGCCGGAAGCAGTACTTC.